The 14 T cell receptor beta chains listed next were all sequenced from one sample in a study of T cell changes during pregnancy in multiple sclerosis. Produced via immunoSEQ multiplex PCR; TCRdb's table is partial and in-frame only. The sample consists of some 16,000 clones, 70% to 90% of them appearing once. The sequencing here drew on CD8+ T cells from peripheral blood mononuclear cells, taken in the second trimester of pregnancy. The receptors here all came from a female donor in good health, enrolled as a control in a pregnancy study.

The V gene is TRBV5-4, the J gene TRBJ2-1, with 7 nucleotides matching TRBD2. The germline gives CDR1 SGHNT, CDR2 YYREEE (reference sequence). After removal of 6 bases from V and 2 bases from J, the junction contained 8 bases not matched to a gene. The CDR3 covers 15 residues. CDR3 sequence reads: CASTQAGGAYNEQFF. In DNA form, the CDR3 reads TGTGCCAGCACCCAGGCTGGGGGGGCCTACAATGAGCAGTTCTTC.

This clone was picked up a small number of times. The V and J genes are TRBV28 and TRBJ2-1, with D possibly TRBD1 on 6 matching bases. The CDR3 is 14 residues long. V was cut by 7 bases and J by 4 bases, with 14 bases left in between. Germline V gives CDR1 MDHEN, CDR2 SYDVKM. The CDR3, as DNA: TGTGCCAGCACCTTCGGACAGTCTTACAATGAGCAGTTCTTC. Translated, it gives CASTFGQSYNEQFF. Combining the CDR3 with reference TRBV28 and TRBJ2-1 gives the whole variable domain DVKVTQSSRYLVKRTGEKVFLECVQDMDHENMFWYRQDPGLGLRLIYFSYDVKMKEKGDIPEGYSVSREKKERFSLILESASTNQTSMYLCASTFGQSYNEQFFGPGTRLTVL.

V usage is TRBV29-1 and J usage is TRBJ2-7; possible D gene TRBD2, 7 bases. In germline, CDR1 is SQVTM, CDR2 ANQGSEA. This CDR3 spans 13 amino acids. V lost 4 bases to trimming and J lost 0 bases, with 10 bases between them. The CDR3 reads CSVVGGASYEQYF. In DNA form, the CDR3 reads TGCAGCGTTGTTGGGGGGGCCTCCTACGAGCAGTACTTC.

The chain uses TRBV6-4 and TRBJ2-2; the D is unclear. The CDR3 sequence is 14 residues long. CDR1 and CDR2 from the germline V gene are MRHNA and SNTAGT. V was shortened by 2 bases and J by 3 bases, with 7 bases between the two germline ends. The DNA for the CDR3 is TGTGCCAGCAGTGACAGTCGGGACACCGGGGAGCTGTTTTTT. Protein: CASSDSRDTGELFF.

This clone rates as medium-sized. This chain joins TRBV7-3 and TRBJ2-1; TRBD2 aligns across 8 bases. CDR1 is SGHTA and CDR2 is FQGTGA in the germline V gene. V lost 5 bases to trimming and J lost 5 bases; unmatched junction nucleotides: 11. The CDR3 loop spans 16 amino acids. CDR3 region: CASSLLGSGGHNEQFF. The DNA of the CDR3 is TGTGCCAGCAGCCTACTCGGGAGCGGGGGTCACAATGAGCAGTTCTTC.

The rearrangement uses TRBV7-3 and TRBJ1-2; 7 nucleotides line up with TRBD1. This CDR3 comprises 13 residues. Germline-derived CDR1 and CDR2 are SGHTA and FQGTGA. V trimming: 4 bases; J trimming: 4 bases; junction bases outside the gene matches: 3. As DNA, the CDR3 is TGTGCCAGCAGCTCGACAGGGAGCTATGGCTACACCTTC. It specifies CASSSTGSYGYTF.

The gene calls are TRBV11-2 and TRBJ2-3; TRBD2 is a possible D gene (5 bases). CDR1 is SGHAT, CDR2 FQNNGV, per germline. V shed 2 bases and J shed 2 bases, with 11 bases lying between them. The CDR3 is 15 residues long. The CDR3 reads CASSLMSGTTDTQYF. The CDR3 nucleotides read TGTGCCAGCAGCTTAATGAGCGGAACCACAGATACGCAGTATTTT.

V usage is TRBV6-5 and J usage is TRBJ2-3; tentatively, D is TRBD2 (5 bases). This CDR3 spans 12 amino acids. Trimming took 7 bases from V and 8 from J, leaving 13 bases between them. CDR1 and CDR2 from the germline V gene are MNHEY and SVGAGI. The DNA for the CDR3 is TGTGCCAGCACCCCGGGGATTGGTACGCAGTATTTT. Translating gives CASTPGIGTQYF.

The CDR3 protein is CAIHRGNTEAFF. DNA for the CDR3: TGTGCCATACACAGGGGGAACACTGAAGCTTTCTTT. The chain recombines TRBV2 with TRBJ1-1, with 7 bases lining up with TRBD1. The CDR3 has 12 residues. V dropped 10 bases and J dropped 1; count of bases not matched to a gene: 3. CDR1 SNHLY and CDR2 FYNNEI come from the germline V gene.

The CDR3 nucleotides are TGTGCCAGCAGCTTGGGTCCAGGGTCTTATAATTCACCCCTCCACTTT. This encodes CASSLGPGSYNSPLHF. The rearrangement links TRBV5-8 to TRBJ1-6, with D tentatively TRBD1 (5 bases). V was pared by 0 bases and J by 4 bases, with 11 bases between. This CDR3 has 16 amino acids. Germline CDR1 reads SGHTS; CDR2 reads YDEGEE. Full variable domain (outside the CDR3, taken from reference TRBV5-8 and TRBJ1-6): EAGVTQSPTHLIKTRGQQATLRCSPISGHTSVYWYQQALGLGLQFLLWYDEGEERNRGNFPPRFSGRQFPNYSSELNVNALELEDSALYLCASSLGPGSYNSPLHFGNGTRLTVT.

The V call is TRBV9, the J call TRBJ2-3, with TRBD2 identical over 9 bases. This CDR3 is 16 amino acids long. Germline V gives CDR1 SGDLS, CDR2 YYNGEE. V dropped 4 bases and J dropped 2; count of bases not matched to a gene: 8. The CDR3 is CASSLRLADHTDTQYF. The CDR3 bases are TGTGCCAGCAGCCTCCGACTAGCGGACCACACAGATACGCAGTATTTT.

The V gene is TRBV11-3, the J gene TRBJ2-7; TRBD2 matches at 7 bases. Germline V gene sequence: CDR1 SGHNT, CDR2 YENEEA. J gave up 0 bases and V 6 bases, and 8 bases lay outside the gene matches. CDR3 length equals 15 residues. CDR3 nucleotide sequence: TGTGCCAGCAGTGAGCAGGGCGGGAGCTCCTACGAGCAGTACTTC. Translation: CASSEQGGSSYEQYF.

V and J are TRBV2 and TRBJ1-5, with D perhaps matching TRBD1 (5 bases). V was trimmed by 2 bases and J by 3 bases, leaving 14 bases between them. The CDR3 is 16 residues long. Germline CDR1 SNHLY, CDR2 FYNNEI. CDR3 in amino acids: CASSESRGGLNQPQHF. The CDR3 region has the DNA TGTGCCAGCAGTGAATCGAGGGGAGGGCTCAATCAGCCCCAGCATTTT.

The CDR3 DNA reads as TGTGCCAGCACCGAGGGGGCCTATGAGCAGTTCTTC. It specifies CASTEGAYEQFF. The chain couples TRBV7-9 to TRBJ2-1; 7 bases match TRBD1. The CDR3 contains 12 residues. Germline V CDR1 and CDR2: SEHNR, FQNEAQ (reference sequence). V was clipped by 7 bases and J by 8 bases; unmatched bases: 5.